The 15 T cell receptor beta chains reported below all come from one sample, sequenced in a study of patients and donors after allogeneic stem cell transplantation. One entry per CDR3 protein, called by TCRdb with MiXCR from the RT-PCR reads. The repertoire holds 400,000 to 500,000 distinct CDR3 sequences, with 16% as singletons. Sequencing input: blood, either unsorted or a sorted T cell fraction (not recorded which). The receptors come from a human donor who was either an allogeneic HSCT recipient or a stem cell or donor lymphocyte infusion donor (not recorded which). It is not recorded whose cells these are; they may come from a transplant donor.

The V gene is TRBV27, the J gene TRBJ2-7; 8 nucleotides align to TRBD1. The V and J ends lost 5 bases and 6 bases, in that order; junction bases with no gene match: 9. The germline gives CDR1 MNHEY, CDR2 SMNVEV (reference sequence). CDR3 size: 14 residues. The DNA for the CDR3 is TGTGCCAGCAGTCCCCCCAGGGGGCTCAGCGAGCAGTACTTC. This translates into CASSPPRGLSEQYF.

The rearrangement links TRBV9 to TRBJ1-1; D uncertain. Germline CDR1 and CDR2: SGDLS and YYNGEE. V lost 3 bases to trimming and J lost 4 bases, with 10 bases between them. This CDR3 is built from 13 residues. This chain's CDR3 is CASSAEAGTEAFF. CDR3 in DNA: TGTGCCAGCAGCGCCGAAGCGGGCACTGAAGCTTTCTTT.

This clonotype was seen a few times. The rearrangement uses TRBV10-3 and TRBJ1-1; 8 bases line up with TRBD1. Per the germline V gene, CDR1 is ENHRY and CDR2 is SYGVKD. V lost 8 bases, J lost 3 bases, and 8 bases stayed unmatched. CDR3 length: 14 amino acids. CDR3 nucleotide sequence: TGTGCCATCGCAGGGGGCCGGGACTACACTGAAGCTTTCTTT. Translated, it gives CAIAGGRDYTEAFF.

The chain is built from TRBV9 and TRBJ2-1; 8 bases are a match to TRBD1. From germline, CDR1 is SGDLS and CDR2 YYNGEE. V dropped 7 bases and J dropped 10; count of bases not matched to a gene: 7. The CDR3 runs to 12 residues. The CDR3 DNA follows: TGTGCCAGCGGGACAGGTTTTGGCGAGCAGTTCTTC. Its protein is CASGTGFGEQFF.

The chain couples TRBV18 to TRBJ2-7; 7 bases are a match to TRBD2. The CDR3 has 14 amino acids. The germline gives CDR1 KGHSH, CDR2 LQKENI. V lost 3 bases and J lost 2; bases outside the gene matches: 4. The CDR3 DNA follows: TGTGCCAGCTCACCGCCTAGCGGCCCCTACGAGCAGTACTTC. It specifies CASSPPSGPYEQYF.

The chain employs TRBV3-1 and TRBJ2-1; a weak D match, TRBD2 (5 bases). Germline loops: CDR1 LGHDT, CDR2 YNNKEL (reference sequence). The CDR3 totals 16 residues. The germline V and J ends were trimmed by 1 base and 2 bases, with 12 bases remaining between them. The CDR3 bases are TGTGCCAGCAGCCAAGTAGGGCGGGCTACCTACAATGAGCAGTTCTTC. Translation: CASSQVGRATYNEQFF.

This clonotype has a handful of counts. J is TRBJ1-2 and V is TRBV9; D is unclear. Trimming took 2 bases from V and 8 from J, leaving 10 bases between them. The CDR3 totals 12 residues. Per the germline V gene, CDR1 is SGDLS and CDR2 is YYNGEE. The CDR3 loop reads CASSVSSLGYTF. Here the CDR3 DNA reads TGTGCCAGCAGCGTCTCGTCCTTGGGCTACACCTTC.

This clonotype has a handful of counts. The genes are TRBV19 and TRBJ1-5; tentative D call: TRBD1 (5 bases). V dropped 7 bases and J dropped 3 bases, with 16 bases sitting between them. Germline V gene sequence: CDR1 LNHDA, CDR2 SQIVND (reference sequence). The CDR3 runs to 15 residues. Written as DNA, the CDR3 is TGTGCCAGTATAGGTCCGGGGGGTTACAATCAGCCCCAGCATTTT. It is translated as CASIGPGGYNQPQHF.

This clonotype came up once. The chain links TRBV4-1 to TRBJ2-5, with D unclear. Deletions cut 4 bases from V and 5 bases from J, with 8 bases between. CDR1 MGHRA and CDR2 YSYEKL come from the germline V gene. CDR3 length equals 12 residues. Written as DNA, the CDR3 is TGCGCCAGCAGCCGCCCGATGGAGACCCAGTACTTC. Its protein product is CASSRPMETQYF.

This clonotype showed up just a few times. The chain is built from TRBV20-1 and TRBJ2-3; D uncertain. Germline CDR1 and CDR2: DFQATT and SNEGSKA (reference sequence). Trimming pared 3 bases from V and 0 bases from J, leaving 7 bases between. There are 13 residues in the CDR3. The CDR3 protein is CSASLSSTDTQYF. The CDR3 coding sequence is TGCAGTGCTAGTCTGTCTAGCACAGATACGCAGTATTTT.

In DNA, the CDR3 is TGTGCCAGCAGCTCAACCCCGACCGGGACGGGCTCACCTGGAAACACCATATATTTT. Translated, it gives CASSSTPTGTGSPGNTIYF. This rearrangement joins TRBV7-3 to TRBJ1-3, with D possibly being TRBD1 (5 bases). Germline assignment: CDR1 SGHTA and CDR2 FQGTGA. The length of the CDR3 is 19 residues. V was shortened by 4 bases and J by 2 bases, with 24 bases between the two germline ends. The whole variable domain, filled in from reference TRBV7-3 and TRBJ1-3, reads GAGVSQTPSNKVTEKGKYVELRCDPISGHTALYWYRQSLGQGPEFLIYFQGTGAADDSGLPNDRFFAVRPEGSVSTLKIQRTERGDSAVYLCASSSTPTGTGSPGNTIYFGEGSWLTVV.

This clonotype appeared a few times. The rearrangement uses TRBV5-6 and TRBJ1-1, with 8 bases that match TRBD1. Germline V gene lookup returns CDR1 SGHDT and CDR2 YYEEEE. CDR3 length: 14 amino acids. V was pared by 4 bases and J by 3 bases, with 5 bases of the junction left unmatched. DNA of the CDR3: TGTGCCAGCAGCCGACAGGGGAAGGACACTGAAGCTTTCTTT. Protein sequence: CASSRQGKDTEAFF.

This clonotype was detected many times. The rearrangement joins TRBV12-3 or TRBV12-4 to TRBJ2-7, with TRBD2 as a possible D gene (6 bases). The CDR3 runs to 14 residues. V gave up 3 bases and J gave up 0 bases, with 9 bases separating them. The CDR3 nucleotides read TGTGCCAGCAGTTTGGAGGGAATCTCCTACGAGCAGTACTTC. This translates into CASSLEGISYEQYF.

The rearrangement uses TRBV20-1 and TRBJ1-4; D may be TRBD1 (6 bases). Germline V gene lookup returns CDR1 DFQATT and CDR2 SNEGSKA (reference sequence). This CDR3 spans 15 amino acids. Trimming cost V 6 bases and J 4 bases, with 18 bases left between them. The CDR3 nucleotides read TGCAGTGCACAACGACGGACAGCAAATAATGAAAAACTGTTTTTT. It translates to CSAQRRTANNEKLFF.

This clonotype came up many times. The J gene is TRBJ1-4, the V gene TRBV4-3, with D possibly matching TRBD1 (5 bases). Looked up from germline, CDR1 is LGHNA and CDR2 is YSLEER. The V end was cut by 1 base, the J end by 8 bases, with 11 bases between. The CDR3 extends over 14 amino acids. This CDR3 reads CASSQGDPGEKLFF. The CDR3 DNA reads as TGCGCCAGCAGCCAAGGGGACCCCGGGGAAAAACTGTTTTTT.